Below are 20 T cell receptor beta chains sequenced from a single sample in a study of T-cell memory formation after mild COVID-19. TCRdb analysed the 5' RACE reads with MiXCR anew, one entry per CDR3 protein. The sample consists of almost 350,000 distinct CDR3 sequences, 20% to 25% of them appearing once. The sequenced sample was PBMCs or a T cell subset sorted from them (not recorded which). The receptors come from a man aged 18-30 years who had mild COVID-19 (a few samples of this study predate the infection). Cell type and time point are not known.

This clonotype was observed a few times. The genes are TRBV3-1 and TRBJ2-5; no firm D call. Germline V gives CDR1 LGHDT, CDR2 YNNKEL (reference sequence). This CDR3 contains 15 residues. V lost 4 bases and J lost 3, with 15 bases in between. CDR3 loop: CASSPLAAAEETQYF. DNA for the CDR3: TGTGCCAGCAGCCCCCTCGCCGCGGCGGAAGAGACCCAGTACTTC.

CDR3 sequence: CASSFSVEAFF. The CDR3 DNA is TGTGCCAGCAGTTTTTCAGTTGAAGCTTTCTTT. The chain links TRBV12-3 or TRBV12-4 to TRBJ1-1, with unresolved D. V gave up 3 bases and J gave up 7 bases, with 6 bases separating them. The CDR3 spans 11 residues.

This chain links TRBV7-9 with TRBJ1-2; D might be TRBD1 (5 bases). The CDR3 is made up of 13 amino acids. Germline V gives CDR1 SEHNR, CDR2 FQNEAQ (reference sequence). The V gene lost 1 base and the J gene lost 6 bases, with 9 bases spanning the gap. The CDR3: CASSLDAGDGYTF. Written as DNA, the CDR3 is TGTGCCAGCAGCTTAGACGCGGGGGATGGCTACACCTTC.

The chain carries TRBV5-1 and TRBJ2-1; D is ambiguous. Germline lookup yields CDR1 SGHRS and CDR2 YFSETQ. The V end was cut by 1 base, the J end by 6 bases, with 8 bases between. The CDR3 has 13 residues. In DNA form, the CDR3 reads TGCGCCAGCAGCTTGCCAGGTAGCAATGAGCAGTTCTTC. Encoded protein: CASSLPGSNEQFF.

This chain uses TRBV29-1 with TRBJ1-1; no clear D gene. Germline-derived CDR1 and CDR2 are SQVTM and ANQGSEA. The CDR3 is 11 residues long. The V gene lost 8 bases and the J gene lost 2 bases, with 9 bases spanning the gap. CDR3 sequence reads: CSTATNTEAFF. Written as DNA, the CDR3 is TGCAGCACTGCCACTAACACTGAAGCTTTCTTT.

As concerns this clonotype: One base away lies a much larger clone, so this may be a sequencing read error. The chain carries TRBV5-6 and TRBJ1-1; tentative D call: TRBD1 (5 bases). Germline values: CDR1 SGHDT, CDR2 YYEEEE. V was pared by 2 bases and J by 1 base, with 9 bases between. CDR3 length equals 14 residues. The CDR3 loop is CASSFLTANTEAFF. For the CDR3, the DNA is TGTGCCAGCAGCTTCCTGACAGCGAACACTGAAGCTTTCTTT.

The V gene is TRBV7-9, the J gene TRBJ2-1, with D uncertain. The CDR3 loop spans 13 amino acids. The germline gives CDR1 SEHNR, CDR2 FQNEAQ (reference sequence). The V gene lost 2 bases and the J gene lost 5 bases, with 7 bases spanning the gap. In DNA form, the CDR3 reads TGTGCCAGCAGCTTACTAAGGGACAATGAGCAGTTCTTC. Protein: CASSLLRDNEQFF.

This clonotype was seen a few times. CDR3 in DNA: TGTGCCAGCAGCCGGTTAAAAAGTTCGACCCAGTACTTC. Its protein is CASSRLKSSTQYF. The genes are TRBV7-2 and TRBJ2-5; no clear D gene. CDR3 length: 13 residues. Trimming took off 5 bases at V and 7 bases at J, with 14 bases between the two ends. Germline CDR1 is SGHTA and CDR2 is FQGNSA.

The chain combines TRBV5-1 with TRBJ1-2; D perhaps matches TRBD1 (6 bases). There are 12 residues in the CDR3. V was shortened by 4 bases and J by 5 bases, with 9 bases between the two germline ends. Germline V gene lookup returns CDR1 SGHRS and CDR2 YFSETQ. The CDR3 DNA is TGCGCCAGCAGCATAGGACAGTATGGCTACACCTTC. This sequence encodes CASSIGQYGYTF.

CDR3 DNA: TGCGCCAGCAGCCAGTCGCGGGGCTCCTACGAGCAGTACTTC. It yields the protein CASSQSRGSYEQYF. This chain uses TRBV4-3 with TRBJ2-7; D may be TRBD2 (6 bases). The CDR3 covers 14 residues. The V end lost 3 bases, the J end lost 0 bases, and 9 bases lay between the germline ends. The germline V gene has CDR1 LGHNA and CDR2 YSLEER.

This clonotype was seen more than once but under ten times. The chain is built from TRBV7-9 and TRBJ1-2; D unclear. Germline CDR1 is SEHNR and CDR2 is FQNEAQ (reference sequence). The CDR3 extends over 12 amino acids. Trimming left V 1 base short and J 7 bases short, with 7 bases between. CDR3 DNA: TGTGCCAGCAGCTTAGTCTCCCTTGGCTACACCTTC. This gives the protein CASSLVSLGYTF.

The J gene is TRBJ2-7, the V gene TRBV7-2; no reliable D call. CDR3 size: 13 residues. The ends were cut back, 4 bases at V and 2 bases at J, with 9 bases in the middle. Germline V CDR1 and CDR2: SGHTA, FQGNSA. CDR3 coding DNA: TGTGCCAGCAGCTACGGATTGCCCTACGAGCAGTACGTC. It codes for CASSYGLPYEQYV.

Only a few counts were recorded for this clonotype. The chain has TRBV6-5 and TRBJ2-2; D is perhaps TRBD2 (6 bases). The V and J ends lost 6 bases and 7 bases respectively, with 12 bases between them. The CDR3 has 13 residues. CDR1 is MNHEY, CDR2 SVGAGI, per germline. This CDR3 is CASSLGRNGELFF. DNA of the CDR3: TGTGCCAGCAGCCTGGGGAGGAACGGGGAGCTGTTTTTT.

This clonotype occurred a few times. V is TRBV29-1 and J is TRBJ2-7; D gene uncertain. The CDR3 covers 12 residues. V lost 4 bases to trimming and J lost 1 base, with 8 bases between them. Germline assignment: CDR1 SQVTM and CDR2 ANQGSEA. The CDR3 sequence: CSVGWPSYEQYF. The CDR3 DNA sequence: TGCAGCGTTGGGTGGCCTTCCTACGAGCAGTACTTC.

This clonotype was recorded at least ten times. The V and J genes are TRBV7-9 and TRBJ2-7; 7 bases agree with TRBD1. CDR1 and CDR2 from the germline V gene are SEHNR and FQNEAQ (reference sequence). The length of the CDR3 is 13 residues. J was trimmed by 4 bases and V by 5 bases; bases with no gene match: 5. CDR3 nucleotides: TGTGCCAGCAGCCCACCGACAGGGTACGAGCAGTACTTC. Translated, it gives CASSPPTGYEQYF.

This clonotype occurred a few times. The V gene is TRBV5-1, the J gene TRBJ1-1; tentative D call: TRBD1 (5 bases). Trimming shortened V by 4 bases and J by 1 base, and 17 bases separated the two germline ends. The V gene's germline CDR1 is SGHRS and CDR2 YFSETQ. The CDR3 is made up of 16 amino acids. CDR3 in amino acids: CASSDGARLRNTEAFF. Here the CDR3 DNA reads TGCGCCAGCAGCGACGGGGCTCGGTTAAGGAACACTGAAGCTTTCTTT.

This chain joins TRBV2 and TRBJ2-3; a possible D gene is TRBD1 (6 bases). This CDR3 is 13 amino acids long. Trimming left V 7 bases short and J 2 bases short, with 10 bases between. Germline loops: CDR1 SNHLY, CDR2 FYNNEI. The chain's CDR3 is CASTDRITDTQYF. The CDR3 coding sequence is TGTGCCAGCACTGACAGGATCACAGATACGCAGTATTTT.

The chain recombines TRBV29-1 with TRBJ1-2; 7 nucleotides align to TRBD1. This CDR3 spans 13 amino acids. The ends lost 3 bases at V and 0 bases at J; junction bases unmatched: 1. Germline CDR1 and CDR2: SQVTM and ANQGSEA. The CDR3 region has the DNA TGCAGCGTTGAGGGACAGACTAACTATGGCTACACCTTC. Translated, it gives CSVEGQTNYGYTF.

This clonotype appeared many times. The chain recombines TRBV14 with TRBJ2-1; 7 positions match TRBD2. After removal of 4 bases from V and 10 bases from J, the junction contained 7 bases not matched to a gene. CDR1 is SGHDN and CDR2 is FVKESK in the germline V gene. There are 13 residues in the CDR3. DNA for the CDR3: TGTGCCAGCAGCCCCCGACTAGCCGGCGAGCAGTTCTTC. Protein product: CASSPRLAGEQFF.

The CDR3 reads CSAGDSRSGNTIYF. DNA of the CDR3: TGCAGCGCTGGTGACAGCAGGTCGGGAAACACCATATATTTT. This chain uses TRBV29-1 with TRBJ1-3, with D possibly TRBD1 on 5 matching bases. Trimming cost V 7 bases and J 4 bases, with 17 bases left between them. The germline V gene encodes CDR1 SQVTM and CDR2 ANQGSEA. The CDR3 runs to 14 residues.